This TCR beta chain derives from a study of radiotherapy plus CTLA-4 blockade in lung cancer. Overall study findings and caveats: The study found tumor-derived TCR clones expanded in blood after radiotherapy plus ipilimumab.

V was shortened by 1 base and J by 3 bases, with 12 bases between the two germline ends. The CDR3 has 15 residues. The germline V gene encodes CDR1 LGHNA and CDR2 YSLEER. Method: immunoSEQ multiplex PCR; TCRdb's copy keeps in-frame clones and lacks some. The sample shows 51,000 or so clones, around nine tenths of them seen only once. A remark on this clone: Its antigen is undetermined.

The specimen comprised peripheral blood, sampled from a patient treated with radiotherapy plus ipilimumab. J is TRBJ1-2 and V is TRBV4-3; maybe TRBD1 (5 bases). The clonotype comes from a human donor with non-small cell lung cancer whose response to radiotherapy plus ipilimumab could not be evaluated. In nucleotides, the CDR3 is TGCGCCAGCAGCCAAGTTGCCGGACAAGACTATGGCTACACCTTC. Amino acids: CASSQVAGQDYGYTF.